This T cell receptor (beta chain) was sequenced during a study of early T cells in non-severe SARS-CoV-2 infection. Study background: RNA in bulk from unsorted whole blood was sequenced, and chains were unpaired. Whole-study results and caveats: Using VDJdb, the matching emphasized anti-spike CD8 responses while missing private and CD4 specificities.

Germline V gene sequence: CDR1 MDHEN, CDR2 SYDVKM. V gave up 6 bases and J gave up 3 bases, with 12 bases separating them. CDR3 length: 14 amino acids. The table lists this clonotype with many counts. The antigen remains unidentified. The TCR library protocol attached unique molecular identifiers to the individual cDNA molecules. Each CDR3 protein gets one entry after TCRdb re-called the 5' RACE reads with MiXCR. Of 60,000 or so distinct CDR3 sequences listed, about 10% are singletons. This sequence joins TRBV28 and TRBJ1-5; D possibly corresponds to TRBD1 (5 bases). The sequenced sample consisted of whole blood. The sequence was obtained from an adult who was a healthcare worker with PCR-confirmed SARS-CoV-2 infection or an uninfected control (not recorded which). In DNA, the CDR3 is TGTGCCAGCAGCCAGGGAGGGAACAATCAGCCCCAGCATTTT. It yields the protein CASSQGGNNQPQHF.